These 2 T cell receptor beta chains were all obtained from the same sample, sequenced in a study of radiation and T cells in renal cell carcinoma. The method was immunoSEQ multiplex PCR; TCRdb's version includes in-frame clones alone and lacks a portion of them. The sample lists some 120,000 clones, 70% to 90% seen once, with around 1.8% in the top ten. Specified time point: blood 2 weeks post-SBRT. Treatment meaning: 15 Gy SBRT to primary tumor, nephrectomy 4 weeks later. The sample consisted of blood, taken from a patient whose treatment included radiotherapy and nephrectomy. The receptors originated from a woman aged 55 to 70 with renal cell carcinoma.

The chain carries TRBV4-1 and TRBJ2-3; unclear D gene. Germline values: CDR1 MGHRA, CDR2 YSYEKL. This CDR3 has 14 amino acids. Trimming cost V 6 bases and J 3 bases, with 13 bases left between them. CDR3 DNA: TGCGCCAGCAGAGAGGTAGGCGTGACAGATACGCAGTATTTT. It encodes CASREVGVTDTQYF.

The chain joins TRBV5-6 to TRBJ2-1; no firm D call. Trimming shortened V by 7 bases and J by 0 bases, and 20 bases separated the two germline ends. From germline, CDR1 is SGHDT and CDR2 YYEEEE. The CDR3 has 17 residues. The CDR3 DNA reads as TGTGCCAGCTGTCCCACTCGGGCGCTTATCTCCTACAATGAGCAGTTCTTC. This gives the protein CASCPTRALISYNEQFF.